The source of this T cell receptor (beta chain) is a study of blood T cell repertoires in COVID-19 (dated by TCRdb to 2019 to 2021). In the study overall: Samples from collaborators originated in the United States, Italy and Spain and spanned both the acute and convalescent phases of COVID-19. The prospective study material was composed of cDNA or gDNA derived from T cells, B-cell-depleted T cells, or PBMCs. Deeply sampled blood TCRbeta repertoires from subjects exposed to, actively infected with, or recovered from COVID-19 were included in the dataset. Samples were obtained from the ongoing ImmuneRACE study (first 160 participants) and from 1,254 subjects provided by 6 global collaborators. Where HLA class I and class II types were available, the types were taken from metadata supplied by the sample provider, not from assay-based typing. Nearly every sample came with metadata listing a de-identified subject ID, COVID-19 status, age in years and sex. The repertoires were made available in a free public database intended to serve as a resource for research on the immune response to SARS-CoV-2. Overall results and qualifications from the work: The quantity of clinical and demographic metadata differed by source and by participant and was supplied without curation.

V gives up 7 bases and J gives up 8 bases, and the segment between their germline ends measures 15 bases. From the cysteine through the phenylalanine, the CDR3 covers 12 amino acids. The entry retains the CDR3 DNA only, 36 bases that are in frame from base 1. The germline V gene encodes CDR1 SGHRS and CDR2 YFSETQ. This clone has more than one count but fewer than ten. Its antigen is not yet known. No base-level quality is on record; no much larger clone is a single base apart. The collaborating institutions used their own protocols to collect whole blood in K2EDTA tubes. For TCRbeta analysis, collaborators shipped samples in one of three forms: frozen whole blood, isolated PBMCs, or DNA extracted from either of those sample types. The immunoSEQ Assay, a bias-controlled multiplex PCR, was used to amplify TCRbeta CDR3 regions from genomic DNA. From the authors' description of their analysis: Within the assay, amplification of reference gene primers was used to estimate how many nucleated cells each sample contained. Sequence reads were collapsed and filtered to measure the absolute abundance of every unique TCRbeta CDR3 rearrangement. For each sample, productive Simpson clonality was calculated by taking the square root of Simpson's diversity index across productive rearrangements. TCRdb mirrors the immuneACCESS table, restricted to in-frame sequences. Some clones are absent from its copies; in checked studies, under half trace to an unresolved V gene, and the reason for the others is unknown. The D gene and trimming were derived from the DNA, and the V and J assignments and clone size from that table. The sample includes around 200,000 clones, with around 83% observed a single time. The ten largest clones add up to 4.9% of the sample.

The chain is assembled from TRBV5-1 and TRBJ1-2; the D gene lacks a confident call. The TCR sequence derives from a woman aged 80 or older with acute or convalescent COVID-19. The source material was peripheral blood. The sequenced DNA: TGCGCCAGCTCTACCGAAGCTGTCGGCTACACCTTC. This is translated as CASSTEAVGYTF.